Each of the 5 T cell receptor beta chains below was sequenced from the same sample in a study of cytomegalovirus exposure and HLA in healthy donors. Both 60 Vbeta primers and 13 Jbeta primers went into the PCR. The assay was immunoSEQ multiplex PCR, and TCRdb's table has in-frame clones only and misses some. The sample shows 200,000 or so clones, 79% of them seen only once. The sample was PBMCs. The source of these receptors is a man aged 45-60 years in good health and CMV-seronegative.

The J gene is TRBJ2-1, the V gene TRBV27, with TRBD2 as a possible D gene (6 bases). V shed 6 bases and J shed 7 bases, with 13 bases lying between them. Germline CDR1 and CDR2: MNHEY and SMNVEV (reference sequence). This CDR3 spans 13 amino acids. The CDR3 protein is CASSREIGNEQFF. The CDR3 bases are TGTGCCAGCAGCCGGGAGATCGGGAATGAGCAGTTCTTC.

The CDR3 DNA is TGTGCCAGCATTTCGGGACTAGCGGGGAGAAACACCGGGGAGCTGTTTTTT. Translating it yields CASISGLAGRNTGELFF. This chain uses TRBV2 with TRBJ2-2, with 13 bases aligning to TRBD2. The CDR3 loop spans 17 amino acids. Germline CDR1 reads SNHLY; CDR2 reads FYNNEI. V lost 7 bases, J lost 2 bases, and 7 bases stayed unmatched.

The CDR3 bases are TGTGCCAGCAGGCAGGCGGACAGGGGACCCGGGGAGCTGTTTTTT. This encodes CASRQADRGPGELFF. The chain recombines TRBV6-5 with TRBJ2-2; 9 bases fit TRBD1. The CDR3 spans 15 residues. With 6 bases clipped from V and 6 bases from J, the junction kept 8 bases outside the gene matches. CDR1 and CDR2 from the germline V gene are MNHEY and SVGAGI.

The CDR3: CAWSGQRNTEAFF. The CDR3 DNA reads TGTGCCTGGAGTGGACAGAGGAACACTGAAGCTTTCTTT. The J gene is TRBJ1-1, the V gene TRBV30; maybe TRBD1 (5 bases). The germline V gene encodes CDR1 GTSNPN and CDR2 SVGIG (reference sequence). Trimming shortened V by 1 base and J by 1 base, and 7 bases separated the two germline ends. There are 13 residues in the CDR3.

In its sample, this clone was seen a few times. The gene calls are TRBV6-1 and TRBJ1-5; perhaps TRBD1 as D (6 bases). The germline V gene encodes CDR1 MNHNS and CDR2 SASEGT. The CDR3 contains 14 residues. V was shortened by 7 bases and J by 10 bases, with 20 bases between the two germline ends. CDR3 DNA: TGTGCCAGCACCTCCGGGACATCTTTCCTCCCCCAGCATTTT. Translation gives CASTSGTSFLPQHF.